This is a list of T cell receptor beta chains from one sample in a study of T-cell reconstitution after alpha-beta-depleted transplantation in children. TCRdb re-called the PCR reads with MiXCR, one entry per CDR3 protein. There are 550,000 to 600,000 distinct CDR3 sequences in the sample; more than 20% occur only once, and 14% lies in the top ten. The source was PBMCs, mostly from graft donor cells, collected 360 days after TCRalphabeta/CD19-depleted stem cell transplant. Source of these receptors: a boy under three years old who had a stem cell transplant for acute myeloid leukemia, so the T cells may come from the graft donor. Both conserved end residues are part of each CDR3. D genes are given only for firm matches.

V: TRBV6-6; length: 13; J: TRBJ1-2; D: NA; CDR3: CASSYAGGDGYTF
V: TRBV19; length: 15; J: TRBJ2-1; D: NA; CDR3: CASSISVSSYNEQFF
V: TRBV20-1; length: 14; J: TRBJ1-2; D: NA; CDR3: CSARGTGLTYGYTF
V: TRBV20-1; length: 14; J: TRBJ2-7; D: NA; CDR3: CSATGTESSYEQYF
V: TRBV29-1; length: 13; J: TRBJ2-1; D: NA; CDR3: CSVGGTQNNEQFF
V: TRBV9; length: 15; J: TRBJ1-2; D: NA; CDR3: CASSVNRGDGVGYTF
V: TRBV10-3; length: 14; J: TRBJ2-7; D: TRBD1; CDR3: CAIKGQGFIYEQYF
V: TRBV20-1; length: 15; J: TRBJ2-1; D: NA; CDR3: CSAGAGTSSYNEQFF
V: TRBV20-1; length: 13; J: TRBJ1-1; D: TRBD1; CDR3: CSAPLQGTTEAFF
V: TRBV5-1; length: 13; J: TRBJ1-1; D: NA; CDR3: CASSRLLSTEAFF
V: TRBV20-1; length: 13; J: TRBJ2-1; D: NA; CDR3: CSARAQDLNEQFF
V: TRBV5-1; length: 13; J: TRBJ2-5; D: NA; CDR3: CASRQNRQETQYF
V: TRBV11-2; length: 15; J: TRBJ2-7; D: NA; CDR3: CASRQLGKTSYEQYF
V: TRBV20-1; length: 10; J: TRBJ2-3; D: TRBD2; CDR3: CSAVRGVKYF
V: TRBV5-4; length: 16; J: TRBJ1-2; D: NA; CDR3: CASSLRRAKGPYGYTF
V: TRBV20-1; length: 14; J: TRBJ2-3; D: NA; CDR3: CSASTGGSTDTQYF
V: TRBV6-5; length: 14; J: TRBJ2-7; D: TRBD1; CDR3: CASSYRQGTLEQYF
V: TRBV15; length: 16; J: TRBJ2-7; D: NA; CDR3: CATSSPGVTDSYEQYF
V: TRBV7-9; length: 15; J: TRBJ2-3; D: NA; CDR3: CASYLAGASTDTQYF
V: TRBV6-1; length: 14; J: TRBJ2-7; D: TRBD2; CDR3: CASSEAWTSGVKYF
V: TRBV28; length: 14; J: TRBJ2-3; D: NA; CDR3: CASSGPSGTDTQYF
V: TRBV6-1; length: 15; J: TRBJ1-4; D: TRBD1; CDR3: CASSDTGGGGEKLFF
V: TRBV28; length: 14; J: TRBJ1-5; D: NA; CDR3: CASSFPGRNQPQHF
V: TRBV20-1; length: 11; J: TRBJ2-1; D: NA; CDR3: CSARDRERVFF
V: TRBV6-5; length: 18; J: TRBJ1-1; D: NA; CDR3: CASSYSGGRIRSSAEAFF
V: TRBV6-5; length: 19; J: TRBJ2-1; D: TRBD2; CDR3: CASSYSASGGLTSYNEQFF
V: TRBV20-1; length: 16; J: TRBJ2-7; D: NA; CDR3: CSARDISEGIGDEQYF
V: TRBV6-1; length: 13; J: TRBJ1-1; D: TRBD1; CDR3: CASCTGADTEAFF
V: TRBV7-2; length: 15; J: TRBJ2-7; D: NA; CDR3: CASSPNPGQFYEQYF
V: TRBV6-4; length: 13; J: TRBJ2-1; D: NA; CDR3: CASSYLPYNEQFF
V: TRBV7-3; length: 14; J: TRBJ2-2; D: NA; CDR3: CASSLQANTGELFF
V: TRBV27; length: 15; J: TRBJ2-4; D: NA; CDR3: CASSFRQGAKNIQYF
V: TRBV4-3; length: 16; J: TRBJ2-5; D: NA; CDR3: CASSQESFGRDETQYF
V: TRBV20-1; length: 12; J: TRBJ1-1; D: TRBD1; CDR3: CSVLQGATEAFF
V: TRBV18; length: 16; J: TRBJ1-3; D: TRBD1; CDR3: CASSPQGATTGNTIYF
V: TRBV15; length: 15; J: TRBJ1-1; D: NA; CDR3: CATSRETGEYTEAFF
V: TRBV20-1; length: 15; J: TRBJ2-5; D: TRBD2; CDR3: CSARPQTSGQETQYF
V: TRBV7-2; length: 17; J: TRBJ2-7; D: NA; CDR3: CASSSSSGKWRSYEQYF
V: TRBV7-2; length: 15; J: TRBJ2-1; D: TRBD2; CDR3: CASSLPRGGRDVGFF
V: TRBV15; length: 14; J: TRBJ1-5; D: NA; CDR3: CATSRAGGNQPQHF
V: TRBV12-3/TRBV12-4; length: 14; J: TRBJ2-7; D: TRBD1; CDR3: CASSFRQGGYEQYF
V: TRBV6-1; length: 15; J: TRBJ2-1; D: NA; CDR3: CASSRSPYLYNEQFF
V: TRBV7-9; length: 17; J: TRBJ2-2; D: NA; CDR3: CASSSKGTPARTGELFF
V: TRBV29-1; length: 13; J: TRBJ1-3; D: NA; CDR3: CSAVVVSGNTIYF
V: TRBV29-1; length: 11; J: TRBJ2-1; D: NA; CDR3: CSVDEYHEQFF
V: TRBV29-1; length: 13; J: TRBJ1-2; D: NA; CDR3: CSVEPRGTSGYTF
V: TRBV29-1; length: 17; J: TRBJ2-1; D: TRBD2; CDR3: CSVEDRRAGGLYNEQFF
V: TRBV15; length: 15; J: TRBJ2-7; D: NA; CDR3: CATSRDRGLFYEQYF
V: TRBV20-1; length: 14; J: TRBJ1-2; D: NA; CDR3: CSAREGRTNYGYTF
V: TRBV2; length: 14; J: TRBJ2-4; D: NA; CDR3: CASIQGRWENIQYF
V: TRBV4-3; length: 16; J: TRBJ2-2; D: NA; CDR3: CASSLIDRPNTGELFF
V: TRBV3-1; length: 15; J: TRBJ1-2; D: NA; CDR3: CASSQDGTGAYGYTF